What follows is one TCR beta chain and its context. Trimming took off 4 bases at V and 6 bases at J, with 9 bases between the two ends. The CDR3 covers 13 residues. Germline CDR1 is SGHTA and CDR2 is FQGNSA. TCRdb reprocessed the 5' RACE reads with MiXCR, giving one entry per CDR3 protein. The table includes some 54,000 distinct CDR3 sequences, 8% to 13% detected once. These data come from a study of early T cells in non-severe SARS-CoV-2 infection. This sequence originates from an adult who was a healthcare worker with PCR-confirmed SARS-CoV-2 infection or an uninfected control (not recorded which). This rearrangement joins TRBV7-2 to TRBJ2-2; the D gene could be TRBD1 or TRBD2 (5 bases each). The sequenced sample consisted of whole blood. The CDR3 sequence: CASSSRDPGELFF. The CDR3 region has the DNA TGTGCCAGCAGCTCCCGGGACCCCGGGGAGCTGTTTTTT.